The 24 T cell receptor beta chains listed next were all sequenced from one sample in a study of cytomegalovirus exposure and HLA in healthy donors. PCR involved 60 Vbeta and 13 Jbeta primers. Method: immunoSEQ multiplex PCR; TCRdb's copy keeps in-frame clones and lacks some. This repertoire shows hundreds of thousands of clones, around 80% found once; its top ten account for around 6%. The sequenced sample was PBMCs. The receptors were gathered from a man in his forties in good health and CMV-seropositive.

This clone was observed a few times. The CDR3 DNA sequence: TGTGCCAGCAGTTCTACAGGGATTTGGGGCTACACCTTC. This translates into CASSSTGIWGYTF. The rearrangement uses TRBV6-5 and TRBJ1-2, with D tentatively TRBD1 (6 bases). Germline values: CDR1 MNHEY, CDR2 SVGAGI. V lost 4 bases, J lost 8 bases, and 14 bases lay in between. The CDR3 is 13 residues long.

V gene TRBV6-6 combines with J gene TRBJ2-7, with D possibly matching TRBD2 (6 bases). Per germline, CDR1 MNHNY and CDR2 SVGAGI (reference sequence). CDR3 size: 13 residues. V lost 6 bases to trimming and J lost 4 bases, with 13 bases between them. The CDR3 reads CASRSRDFYEQYV. In DNA, the CDR3 is TGTGCCAGCAGATCCCGGGACTTTTACGAGCAGTACGTC.

V usage is TRBV27 and J usage is TRBJ2-7; TRBD1 aligns across 9 bases. This CDR3 spans 15 amino acids. Germline CDR1 reads MNHEY; CDR2 reads SMNVEV (reference sequence). The junction had 10 bases not matched to a gene; V was cut back by 4 bases and J by 6 bases. The CDR3 protein is CASSSSGTGRFEQYF. The CDR3 bases are TGTGCCAGCAGTTCATCCGGGACAGGGCGGTTCGAGCAGTACTTC.

The V call is TRBV18, the J call TRBJ1-2; 8 positions agree with TRBD1. CDR1 and CDR2 from the germline V gene are KGHSH and LQKENI. The CDR3 spans 16 residues. V lost 0 bases and J lost 4; bases outside the gene matches: 7. The CDR3 region has the DNA TGTGCCAGCTCACCACCTCAGGGGGCGCCTGCCTATGGCTACACCTTC. This gives the protein CASSPPQGAPAYGYTF.

The chain is built from TRBV13 and TRBJ2-2; the D gene is possibly TRBD1 (6 bases). The CDR3 has 13 residues. V lost 5 bases, J lost 6 bases, and 10 bases lay in between. Germline lookup yields CDR1 PRHDT and CDR2 FYEKMQ (reference sequence). The CDR3 protein is CASSRHRAGELFF. CDR3 in DNA: TGTGCCAGCAGCCGCCACAGGGCCGGGGAGCTGTTTTTT.

The chain recombines TRBV4-1 with TRBJ1-5; a possible D gene is TRBD1 (5 bases). The CDR3 is made up of 15 amino acids. Germline V gene data show CDR1 as MGHRA and CDR2 as YSYEKL. Trimming stripped 1 base from V and 6 bases from J, with 13 bases between. CDR3 in DNA: TGCGCCAGCAGCCAAGGACCGCTAACAGGTCAGCCCCAGCATTTT. Amino acids: CASSQGPLTGQPQHF.

This clone was counted only a few times. This chain links TRBV5-1 with TRBJ2-3, with a weak D call TRBD1 (6 bases). Germline V gene data show CDR1 as SGHRS and CDR2 as YFSETQ. Trimming left V 4 bases short and J 2 bases short, with 14 bases between. The CDR3 is made up of 15 amino acids. The CDR3 region is CASSHTGTITDTQYF. The CDR3 bases are TGCGCCAGCAGCCACACCGGGACAATCACAGATACGCAGTATTTT.

The chain is built from TRBV29-1 and TRBJ2-1; 12 nucleotides line up with TRBD2. Germline V gene lookup returns CDR1 SQVTM and CDR2 ANQGSEA. The V and J ends lost 4 bases and 11 bases, in that order; junction bases with no gene match: 9. CDR3 size: 14 residues. The CDR3 region is CSVVSSGRASKQFF. The CDR3 region has the DNA TGCAGCGTTGTGTCTAGCGGGAGGGCCAGTAAGCAGTTCTTC.

The J gene is TRBJ2-1, the V gene TRBV7-9, with a tentative D call TRBD2 (6 bases). Trimming removed 1 base at V and 3 bases at J, with 10 bases between. The CDR3 contains 15 residues. Per the germline V gene, CDR1 is SEHNR and CDR2 is FQNEAQ (reference sequence). In DNA, the CDR3 is TGTGCCAGCAGCTTAGGCCTAGCGATCTACAATGAGCAGTTCTTC. This translates into CASSLGLAIYNEQFF.

This clone was counted a few times. V is TRBV5-5 and J is TRBJ1-3; D gene unclear. The CDR3 contains 16 residues. The germline CDR1 and CDR2 sequences are SGHKS and YYEKEE (reference sequence). Trimming left V 0 bases short and J 2 bases short, with 12 bases between. The CDR3, as DNA: TGTGCCAGCAGCTTGGCTTTGTGGGCAACTGGAAACACCATATATTTT. It codes for CASSLALWATGNTIYF.

V and J are TRBV6-6 and TRBJ2-1, with TRBD1 matching over 9 bases. The trim removed 5 bases at V and 7 bases at J, leaving 9 bases unmatched. The CDR3 is 15 amino acids. In germline, CDR1 is MNHNY, CDR2 SVGAGI (reference sequence). The chain's CDR3 is CASSATGGVLNEQFF. The DNA for the CDR3 is TGTGCCAGCAGTGCTACAGGGGGCGTTCTGAATGAGCAGTTCTTC.

The chain links TRBV6-4 to TRBJ2-3; no firm D call. CDR1 MRHNA and CDR2 SNTAGT come from the germline V gene. This CDR3 has 14 amino acids. V lost 2 bases and J 3 bases, leaving 9 bases between the germline ends. CDR3 loop: CASSDTDTTDTQYF. The DNA for the CDR3 is TGTGCCAGCAGTGACACCGACACTACAGATACGCAGTATTTT.

The chain employs TRBV5-1 and TRBJ2-1; 7 bases line up with TRBD2. Germline CDR1 is SGHRS and CDR2 is YFSETQ. This CDR3 has 15 amino acids. J gave up 5 bases and V 0 bases, and 5 bases lay outside the gene matches. The DNA of the CDR3 is TGCGCCAGCAGCTTGGTACCACGGGAGGACAATGAGCAGTTCTTC. Translated: CASSLVPREDNEQFF.

The V and J genes are TRBV4-2 and TRBJ2-1; D gene unclear. The CDR3 is made up of 15 amino acids. From germline, CDR1 is LGHNA and CDR2 YNFKEQ. V lost 0 bases to trimming and J lost 1 base, with 7 bases between them. DNA for the CDR3: TGTGCCAGCAGCCAAGAGGCGGATTCCTACAATGAGCAGTTCTTC. Translation: CASSQEADSYNEQFF.

The chain uses TRBV9 and TRBJ1-2; possible D gene TRBD1, 6 bases. The CDR3 is 15 amino acids. V lost 3 bases and J 1 base, leaving 13 bases between the germline ends. Germline V CDR1 and CDR2: SGDLS, YYNGEE. The CDR3 here is CASSERQDSNYGYTF. The CDR3 DNA sequence: TGTGCCAGCAGCGAAAGACAGGACAGTAACTATGGCTACACCTTC.

The chain links TRBV5-1 to TRBJ2-5, with TRBD2 matching 12 bases. The germline V gene encodes CDR1 SGHRS and CDR2 YFSETQ. After removal of 1 base from V and 0 bases from J, the junction contained 16 bases not matched to a gene. The CDR3 is made up of 21 amino acids. CDR3 in DNA: TGCGCCAGCAGCTTGTTTGGTGCGACTAGCGGGAGAGGAGGGCACCAAGAGACCCAGTACTTC. Protein: CASSLFGATSGRGGHQETQYF.

V gene TRBV2 combines with J gene TRBJ2-5; 10 bases line up with TRBD1. J gave up 5 bases and V 7 bases, and 10 bases lay outside the gene matches. From germline, CDR1 is SNHLY and CDR2 FYNNEI. This CDR3 has 15 residues. As DNA, the CDR3 is TGTGCCAGCAAGGTTCTGGGACAGGGGAGGGAGACCCAGTACTTC. Residues: CASKVLGQGRETQYF.

This clone has more than one count but fewer than ten. The V call is TRBV4-1, the J call TRBJ1-1; 7 nucleotides match TRBD1. The junction had 2 bases not matched to a gene; V was cut back by 0 bases and J by 10 bases. The CDR3 has 12 residues. Germline V lookup: CDR1 MGHRA, CDR2 YSYEKL. CDR3 amino acids: CASSQDRTGAFF. The CDR3, as DNA: TGCGCCAGCAGCCAAGACCGGACAGGAGCTTTCTTT.

The chain joins TRBV6-6 to TRBJ1-4; 9 positions agree with TRBD1. The junction had 7 bases not matched to a gene; V was cut back by 5 bases and J by 9 bases. CDR1 and CDR2 (germline): MNHNY, SVGAGI (reference sequence). The CDR3 length is 14 residues. Written as DNA, the CDR3 is TGTGCCAGCAGTCCCTCCGGGACAGGGAAAAAACTGTTTTTT. This codes for CASSPSGTGKKLFF.

This clone was counted a few times. The chain employs TRBV4-1 and TRBJ1-6; 9 bases align to TRBD1. CDR3 length equals 16 residues. The germline CDR1 and CDR2 sequences are MGHRA and YSYEKL. V dropped 4 bases and J dropped 2; count of bases not matched to a gene: 3. The CDR3 sequence: CASSPDRGTYNSPLHF. The CDR3 bases are TGCGCCAGCAGCCCAGACAGGGGGACCTATAATTCACCCCTCCACTTT.

Regarding this clone: A read error may produce the germline difference seen at one junction end. V is TRBV7-9 and J is TRBJ2-3; tentative D call: TRBD2 (6 bases). This CDR3 is built from 13 residues. Germline values: CDR1 SEHNR, CDR2 FQNEAQ (reference sequence). The CDR3: CSSSFRETDTQYF. DNA for the CDR3: TGTTCCAGCAGCTTTCGGGAGACAGATACGCAGTATTTT.

This sequence joins TRBV7-8 and TRBJ2-7, with D possibly TRBD1 on 5 matching bases. This CDR3 is 13 amino acids long. Trimming shortened V by 3 bases and J by 6 bases, and 12 bases separated the two germline ends. Germline V gene sequence: CDR1 SGHVS, CDR2 FQNEAQ. The chain's CDR3 is CASSFGHRSEQYV. Written as DNA, the CDR3 is TGTGCCAGCAGCTTCGGACACCGTTCCGAGCAGTACGTC.

CDR3 amino acids: CASSGPGGGQQNIQYF. The CDR3 nucleotides read TGTGCCAGCAGCGGACCCGGGGGAGGGCAGCAAAACATTCAGTACTTC. The rearrangement joins TRBV9 to TRBJ2-4, with 7 positions matching TRBD2. Germline CDR1 reads SGDLS; CDR2 reads YYNGEE. The CDR3 covers 16 residues. The ends lost 3 bases at V and 5 bases at J; junction bases unmatched: 11. The full variable domain, its missing parts supplied by reference TRBV9 and TRBJ2-4, is DSGVTQTPKHLITATGQRVTLRCSPRSGDLSVYWYQQSLDQGLQFLIQYYNGEERAKGNILERFSAQQFPDLHSELNLSSLELGDSALYFCASSGPGGGQQNIQYFGAGTRLSVL.

This clone showed up just a few times. The J gene is TRBJ2-3, the V gene TRBV2, with 10 bases aligning to TRBD1. This CDR3 contains 16 residues. V shed 6 bases, J shed 5 bases, and the junction held 11 bases outside the gene matches. CDR1 is SNHLY and CDR2 is FYNNEI in the germline V gene. For the CDR3, the DNA is TGTGCCAGCAGAGTCTCCCGGGACAGGGGTGGAGATACGCAGTATTTT. Amino acids: CASRVSRDRGGDTQYF.